The 9 T cell receptor beta chains below come from one sample, sequenced in a study of T cell repertoires in cytomegalovirus infection. TCRdb itself ran the reads through MiXCR, one entry per CDR3 protein. The data hold more than 250,000 distinct CDR3 sequences, with roughly 15% observed a single time. The sequenced sample consisted of PBMCs. These receptor sequences come from a human donor in good health (CMV status not recorded). Some clones in this sample may be carry-over from other donors' samples.

This clonotype occurred many times. V is TRBV20-1 and J is TRBJ2-3; 12 bases fit TRBD2. The V gene's germline CDR1 is DFQATT and CDR2 SNEGSKA (reference sequence). The CDR3 sequence is 19 residues long. V trimming: 0 bases; J trimming: 4 bases; junction bases outside the gene matches: 14. This CDR3 reads CSARDLWSSGGARADTQYF. The CDR3 DNA follows: TGCAGTGCTAGAGATCTGTGGTCTAGCGGGGGGGCACGAGCAGATACGCAGTATTTT.

On this clonotype: A much bigger clone sits one base away, suggesting this may be a read error. The chain has TRBV19 and TRBJ2-1; the match to TRBD2 covers 14 bases. CDR3 length: 18 amino acids. Germline V gene data show CDR1 as LNHDA and CDR2 as SQIVND (reference sequence). The CDR3 is CASSWTSGRSGAYNDQFF. The CDR3 coding sequence is TGTGCCAGTAGTTGGACTAGCGGGAGGTCCGGGGCCTACAATGACCAGTTCTTC.

The V and J genes are TRBV4-2 and TRBJ1-2; D possibly corresponds to TRBD1 (5 bases). The CDR3 spans 13 residues. V lost 4 bases and J 7 bases, leaving 13 bases between the germline ends. CDR1 is LGHNA, CDR2 YNFKEQ, per germline. The CDR3 nucleotides are TGTGCCAGCAGCCTGTCTAATACAGGTGGCTACACCTTC. Amino acids: CASSLSNTGGYTF.

This clonotype was observed many times. The gene calls are TRBV7-3 and TRBJ2-3; 8 bases map to TRBD2. The CDR3 contains 14 residues. In germline, CDR1 is SGHTA, CDR2 FQGTGA. V gave up 5 bases and J gave up 5 bases; unmatched junction bases: 6. CDR3 DNA sequence: TGTGCCAGCAGCCAGGGGACTAGTAGAGATACGCAGTATTTT. Translation gives CASSQGTSRDTQYF.

This clonotype was counted ten times or more. CDR3 region: CASSLGVTGNEKLFF. CDR3 DNA sequence: TGTGCCAGCAGTTTGGGGGTGACAGGGAACGAAAAACTGTTTTTT. The chain has TRBV12-3 or TRBV12-4 and TRBJ1-4, with TRBD1 matching 7 bases. The length of the CDR3 is 15 residues. V lost 3 bases, J lost 8 bases, and 9 bases stayed unmatched.

This sequence joins TRBV7-9 and TRBJ2-1, with 7 bases identical to TRBD1. V lost 5 bases and J lost 0; bases outside the gene matches: 7. CDR1 is SEHNR and CDR2 is FQNEAQ in the germline V gene (reference sequence). This CDR3 is 16 amino acids long. The CDR3 reads CASSPKGTVSYNEQFF. The DNA for the CDR3 is TGTGCCAGCAGCCCCAAGGGGACAGTCTCCTACAATGAGCAGTTCTTC.

The V gene is TRBV12-3 or TRBV12-4, the J gene TRBJ1-2, with 9 positions matching TRBD1. The CDR3 length is 17 residues. Trimming took 3 bases from V and 0 from J; bases not matched to a gene: 8. The DNA of the CDR3 is TGTGCCAGCAGTTTTAATGGACAGGGGTTGGCTAACTATGGCTACACCTTC. This codes for CASSFNGQGLANYGYTF.

This clonotype was recorded a few times. This sequence joins TRBV7-4 and TRBJ2-7, with 8 bases identical to TRBD1. The V and J ends lost 5 bases and 1 base, in that order; junction bases with no gene match: 4. The germline gives CDR1 SGHVT, CDR2 SQSDAQ. This CDR3 contains 14 residues. The DNA of the CDR3 is TGTGCCAGCAGCGGGGACAGGCCTTCCTACGAGCAGTACTTC. Protein sequence: CASSGDRPSYEQYF.

The chain combines TRBV20-1 with TRBJ1-4, with D possibly being TRBD1 (5 bases). The CDR3 length is 13 residues. From germline, CDR1 is DFQATT and CDR2 SNEGSKA (reference sequence). The V end was cut by 3 bases, the J end by 7 bases, with 12 bases between. CDR3: CSASFWGSEKLFF. As DNA, the CDR3 is TGCAGTGCTAGCTTCTGGGGGAGTGAAAAACTGTTTTTT.